These 14 T cell receptor beta chains originate from one sample sequenced in a study of CXCR3-negative and CXCR3-positive naive CD8 T cells. Points from the study as a whole: When CXCR3-positive naive cells were set against CXCR3-negative naive cells, the former had more hydrophobic TRB CDR3s.

Via 5' RACE with UMI labels, TRB cDNA libraries were prepared. TCRdb reprocessed the 5' RACE reads, keeping one entry per CDR3 protein, no DNA. This sample contains 150,000 to 180,000 distinct CDR3 sequences. These receptors have no known antigen. Sequences were obtained from naive CXCR3+ CD8+ T cells from blood. Subset in this sample: CD45RO-CCR7+CD27+CD95- naive CD8+ T cells expressing CXCR3 (TNR3+). All receptors come from a human donor in good health. Some clones in this sample may be carry-over from other donors' samples.

V gene TRBV28 combines with J gene TRBJ2-5. The CDR3 runs 14 residues. Germline CDR1 reads MDHEN; CDR2 reads SYDVKM. CDR3 region: CASSFSSGGETQYF.

This chain joins TRBV7-9 and TRBJ2-1. The V gene's germline CDR1 is SEHNR and CDR2 FQNEAQ (reference sequence). The CDR3 is made up of 13 amino acids. The CDR3: CASSPRVGNEQFF.

The rearrangement uses TRBV7-2 and TRBJ2-7. The germline gives CDR1 SGHTA, CDR2 FQGNSA. The CDR3 consists of 12 residues. CDR3 region: CASSPDGYEQYF. The whole variable domain, filled in from reference TRBV7-2 and TRBJ2-7, reads GAGVSQSPSNKVTEKGKDVELRCDPISGHTALYWYRQSLGQGLEFLIYFQGNSAPDKSGLPSDRFSAERTGGSVSTLTIQRTQQEDSAVYLCASSPDGYEQYFGPGTRLTVT.

The genes are TRBV7-9 and TRBJ2-5; TCRdb proposes TRBD2, but this gene call is untestable without DNA. This CDR3 contains 18 residues. Looked up from germline, CDR1 is SEHNR and CDR2 is FQNEAQ (reference sequence). CDR3 protein: CASSLLGTSGRAEETQYF. Full variable domain (remainder filled in from reference TRBV7-9 and TRBJ2-5): DTGVSQNPRHKITKRGQNVTFRCDPISEHNRLYWYRQTLGQGPEFLTYFQNEAQLEKSRLLSDRFSAERPKGSFSTLEIQRTEQGDSAMYLCASSLLGTSGRAEETQYFGPGTRLLVL.

The chain uses TRBV10-3 and TRBJ2-1; TCRdb's D gene call, TRBD2, goes unchecked for lack of DNA. This CDR3 is built from 16 residues. Germline CDR1 ENHRY, CDR2 SYGVKD. CDR3 residues: CAIRMETSGRANEQFF.

V is TRBV9 and J is TRBJ2-3; the TRBD1 assignment by TCRdb is unverifiable without DNA. In germline, CDR1 is SGDLS, CDR2 YYNGEE. The CDR3 is 15 amino acids. CDR3 protein: CASSAGSDTGDTQYF.

J is TRBJ1-1 and V is TRBV6-2 or TRBV6-3; TCRdb's D gene call, TRBD1, goes unchecked for lack of DNA. This CDR3 region has 14 residues. Germline V gene lookup returns CDR1 MNHEY and CDR2 SVGEGT. The CDR3 loop reads CASSYDRDSVEAFF.

The chain is built from TRBV19 and TRBJ2-7; absent DNA, TCRdb's TRBD1 call cannot be checked. The length of the CDR3 is 15 residues. CDR1 is LNHDA, CDR2 SQIVND, per germline (reference sequence). CDR3 amino acids: CASSIAHRGPYEQYF.

The chain couples TRBV28 to TRBJ2-3; with no DNA, the TCRdb D assignment of TRBD2 cannot be verified. This CDR3 region has 17 residues. The germline CDR1 and CDR2 sequences are MDHEN and SYDVKM. Here the CDR3 reads CASSFLLREALTDTQYF. Supplemented by reference TRBV28 and TRBJ2-3, the full variable domain reads DVKVTQSSRYLVKRTGEKVFLECVQDMDHENMFWYRQDPGLGLRLIYFSYDVKMKEKGDIPEGYSVSREKKERFSLILESASTNQTSMYLCASSFLLREALTDTQYFGPGTRLTVL.

The V call is TRBV28, the J call TRBJ2-1; TCRdb's assignment of TRBD1 cannot be checked, as there is no DNA. Germline V gene data show CDR1 as MDHEN and CDR2 as SYDVKM. This CDR3 has 13 residues. The CDR3 loop is CASSFSGNNEQFF.

The chain recombines TRBV7-9 with TRBJ2-3. CDR3 length: 14 amino acids. The germline CDR1 and CDR2 sequences are SEHNR and FQNEAQ (reference sequence). CDR3 region: CASSSITSTDTQYF. Full variable domain (rest looked up from reference TRBV7-9 and TRBJ2-3): DTGVSQNPRHKITKRGQNVTFRCDPISEHNRLYWYRQTLGQGPEFLTYFQNEAQLEKSRLLSDRFSAERPKGSFSTLEIQRTEQGDSAMYLCASSSITSTDTQYFGPGTRLTVL.

J is TRBJ1-2 and V is TRBV5-6. The germline V gene has CDR1 SGHDT and CDR2 YYEEEE. This CDR3 is 13 amino acids long. The CDR3 protein is CASSPTTTYGYTF.

This chain joins TRBV20-1 and TRBJ2-7. This CDR3 comprises 14 residues. Germline values: CDR1 DFQATT, CDR2 SNEGSKA (reference sequence). CDR3 in amino acids: CSARDPNEYYEQYF.

CDR3 residues: CAISEPDERGGRTDTQYF. This chain uses TRBV10-3 with TRBJ2-3; TCRdb reports TRBD2, a call that lacks DNA to check it against. The germline CDR1 and CDR2 sequences are ENHRY and SYGVKD. This CDR3 region has 18 residues.